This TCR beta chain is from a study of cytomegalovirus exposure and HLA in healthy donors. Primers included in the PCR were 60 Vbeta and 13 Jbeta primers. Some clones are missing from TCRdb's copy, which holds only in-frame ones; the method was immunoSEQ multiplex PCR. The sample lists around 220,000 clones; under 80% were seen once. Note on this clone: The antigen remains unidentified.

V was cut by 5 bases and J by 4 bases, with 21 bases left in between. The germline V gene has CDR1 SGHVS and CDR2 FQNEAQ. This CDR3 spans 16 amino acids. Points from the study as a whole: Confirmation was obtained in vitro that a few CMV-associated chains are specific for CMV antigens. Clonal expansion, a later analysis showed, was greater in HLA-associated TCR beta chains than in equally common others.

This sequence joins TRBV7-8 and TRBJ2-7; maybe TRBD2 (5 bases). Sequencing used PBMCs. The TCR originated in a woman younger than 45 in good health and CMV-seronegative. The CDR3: CASSPSSTPREYEQYF. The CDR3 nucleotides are TGTGCCAGCAGCCCTTCATCGACCCCCCGGGAATACGAGCAGTACTTC.